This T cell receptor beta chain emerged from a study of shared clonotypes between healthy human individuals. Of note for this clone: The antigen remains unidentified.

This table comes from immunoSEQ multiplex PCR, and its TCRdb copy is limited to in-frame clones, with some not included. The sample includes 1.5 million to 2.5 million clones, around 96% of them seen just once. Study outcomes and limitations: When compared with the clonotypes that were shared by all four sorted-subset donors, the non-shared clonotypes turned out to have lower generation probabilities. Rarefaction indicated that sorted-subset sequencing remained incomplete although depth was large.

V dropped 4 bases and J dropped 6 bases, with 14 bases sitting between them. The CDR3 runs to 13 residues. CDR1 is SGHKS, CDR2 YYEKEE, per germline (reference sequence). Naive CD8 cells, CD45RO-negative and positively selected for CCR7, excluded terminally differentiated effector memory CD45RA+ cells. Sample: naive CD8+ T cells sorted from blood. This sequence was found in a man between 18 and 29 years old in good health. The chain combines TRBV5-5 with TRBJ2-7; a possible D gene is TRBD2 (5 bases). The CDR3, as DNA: TGTGCCAGCAGCACGGGGATATATCTCGAGCAGTACTTC. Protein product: CASSTGIYLEQYF.